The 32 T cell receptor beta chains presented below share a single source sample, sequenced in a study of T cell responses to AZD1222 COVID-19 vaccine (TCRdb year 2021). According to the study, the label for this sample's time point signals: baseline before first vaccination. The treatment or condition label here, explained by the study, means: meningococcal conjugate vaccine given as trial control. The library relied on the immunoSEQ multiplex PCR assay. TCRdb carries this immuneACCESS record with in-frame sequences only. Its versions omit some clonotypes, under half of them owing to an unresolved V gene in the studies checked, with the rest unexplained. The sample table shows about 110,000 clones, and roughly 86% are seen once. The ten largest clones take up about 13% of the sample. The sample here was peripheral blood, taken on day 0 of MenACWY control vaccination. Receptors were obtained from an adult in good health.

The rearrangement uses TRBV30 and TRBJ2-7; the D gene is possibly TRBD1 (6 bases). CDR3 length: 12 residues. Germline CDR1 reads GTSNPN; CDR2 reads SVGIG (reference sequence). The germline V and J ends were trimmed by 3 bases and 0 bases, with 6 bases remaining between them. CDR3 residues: CAWRDSSYEQYF. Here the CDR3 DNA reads TGTGCCTGGAGGGACAGCTCCTACGAGCAGTACTTC. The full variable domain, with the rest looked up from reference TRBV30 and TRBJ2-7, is SQTIHQWPATLVQPVGSPLSLECTVEGTSNPNLYWYRQAAGRGLQLLFYSVGIGQISSEVPQNLSASRPQDRQFILSSKKLLLSDSGFYLCAWRDSSYEQYFGPGTRLTVT.

CDR3 amino acids: CASSIVGNNEQFF. In DNA, the CDR3 is TGTGCCAGTAGTATAGTCGGGAACAATGAGCAGTTCTTC. J is TRBJ2-1 and V is TRBV19, with D maybe TRBD2 (5 bases). Germline CDR1 LNHDA, CDR2 SQIVND (reference sequence). This CDR3 has 13 amino acids. Trimming pared 1 base from V and 5 bases from J, leaving 6 bases between.

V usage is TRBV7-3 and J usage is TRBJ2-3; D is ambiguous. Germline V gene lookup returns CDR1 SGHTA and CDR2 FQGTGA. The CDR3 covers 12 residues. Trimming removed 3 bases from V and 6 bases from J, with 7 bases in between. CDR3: CASSFSGDTQYF. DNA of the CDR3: TGTGCCAGCAGCTTCTCTGGGGATACGCAGTATTTT.

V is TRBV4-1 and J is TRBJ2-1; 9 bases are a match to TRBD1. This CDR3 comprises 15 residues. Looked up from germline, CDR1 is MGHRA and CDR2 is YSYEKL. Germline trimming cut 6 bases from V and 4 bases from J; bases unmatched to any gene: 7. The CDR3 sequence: CASRSDRGVYNEQFF. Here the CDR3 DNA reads TGCGCCAGCAGGTCCGACAGGGGGGTATACAATGAGCAGTTCTTC.

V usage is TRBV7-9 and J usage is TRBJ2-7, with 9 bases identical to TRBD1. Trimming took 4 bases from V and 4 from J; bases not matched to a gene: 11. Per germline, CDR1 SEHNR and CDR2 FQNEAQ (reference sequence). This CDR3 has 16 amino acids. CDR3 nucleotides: TGTGCCAGCAGCTCCCCTCTAAAGGGGACAGGGTACGAGCAGTACTTC. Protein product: CASSSPLKGTGYEQYF.

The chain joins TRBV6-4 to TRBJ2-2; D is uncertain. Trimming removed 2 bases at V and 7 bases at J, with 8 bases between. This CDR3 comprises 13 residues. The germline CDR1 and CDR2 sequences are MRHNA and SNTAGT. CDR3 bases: TGTGCCAGCAGTGACCGAACGAGCGGGGAGCTGTTTTTT. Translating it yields CASSDRTSGELFF.

For the CDR3, the DNA is TGTGCCAGCAGGTCGGGCACGGGAACAACTAATGAAAAACTGTTTTTT. Encoded protein: CASRSGTGTTNEKLFF. The V call is TRBV7-6, the J call TRBJ1-4; D unresolved. The V end lost 6 bases, the J end lost 0 bases, and 14 bases lay between the germline ends. This CDR3 is 16 amino acids long. CDR1 and CDR2 from the germline V gene are SGHVS and FNYEAQ.

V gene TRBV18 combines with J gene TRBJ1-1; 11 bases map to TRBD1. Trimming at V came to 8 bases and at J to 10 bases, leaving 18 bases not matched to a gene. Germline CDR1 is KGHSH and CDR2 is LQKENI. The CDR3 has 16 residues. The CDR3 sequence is CASTTGVRTGGSLAFF. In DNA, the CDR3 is TGTGCCAGCACAACGGGCGTTCGGACAGGGGGCTCGTTAGCTTTCTTT.

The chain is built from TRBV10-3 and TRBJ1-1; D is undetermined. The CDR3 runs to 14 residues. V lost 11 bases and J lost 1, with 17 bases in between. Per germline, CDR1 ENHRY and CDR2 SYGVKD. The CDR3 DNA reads TGTGCCGTGCGAATTGGGTCCAGGAACACTGAAGCTTTCTTT. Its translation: CAVRIGSRNTEAFF.

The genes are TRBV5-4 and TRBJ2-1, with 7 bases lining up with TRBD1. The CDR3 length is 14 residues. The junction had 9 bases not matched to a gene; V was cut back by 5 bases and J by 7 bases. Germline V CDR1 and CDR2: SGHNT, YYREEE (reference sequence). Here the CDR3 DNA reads TGTGCCAGCAGAACCGGACAGGTCGGAAATGAGCAGTTCTTC. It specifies CASRTGQVGNEQFF.

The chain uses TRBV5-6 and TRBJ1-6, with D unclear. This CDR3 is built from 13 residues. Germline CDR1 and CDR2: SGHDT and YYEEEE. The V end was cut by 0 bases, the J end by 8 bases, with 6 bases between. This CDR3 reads CASSLDRYSPLHF. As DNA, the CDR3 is TGTGCCAGCAGCTTGGACAGATATTCACCCCTCCACTTT.

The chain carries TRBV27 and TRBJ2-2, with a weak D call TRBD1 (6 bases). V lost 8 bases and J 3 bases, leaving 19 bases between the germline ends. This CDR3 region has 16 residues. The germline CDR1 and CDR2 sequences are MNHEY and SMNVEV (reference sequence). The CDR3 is CASGTPGVPYTGELFF. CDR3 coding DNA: TGTGCCAGCGGAACGCCAGGGGTGCCATACACCGGGGAGCTGTTTTTT.

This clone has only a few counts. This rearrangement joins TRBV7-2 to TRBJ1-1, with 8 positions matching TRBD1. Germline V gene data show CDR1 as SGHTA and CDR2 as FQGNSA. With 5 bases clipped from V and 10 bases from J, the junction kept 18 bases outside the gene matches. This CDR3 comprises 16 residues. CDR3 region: CASSPRSGQGVGAAFF. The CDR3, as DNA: TGTGCCAGCAGCCCCCGGTCTGGACAGGGAGTGGGAGCAGCTTTCTTT. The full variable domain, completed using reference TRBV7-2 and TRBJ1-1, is GAGVSQSPSNKVTEKGKDVELRCDPISGHTALYWYRQSLGQGLEFLIYFQGNSAPDKSGLPSDRFSAERTGGSVSTLTIQRTQQEDSAVYLCASSPRSGQGVGAAFFGQGTRLTVV.

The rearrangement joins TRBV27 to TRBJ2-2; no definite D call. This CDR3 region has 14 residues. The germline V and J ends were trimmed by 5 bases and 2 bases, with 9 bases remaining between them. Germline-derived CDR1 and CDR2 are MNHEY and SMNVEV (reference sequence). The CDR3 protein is CASSPSHNTGELFF. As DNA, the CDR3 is TGTGCCAGCAGTCCCAGCCATAACACCGGGGAGCTGTTTTTT.

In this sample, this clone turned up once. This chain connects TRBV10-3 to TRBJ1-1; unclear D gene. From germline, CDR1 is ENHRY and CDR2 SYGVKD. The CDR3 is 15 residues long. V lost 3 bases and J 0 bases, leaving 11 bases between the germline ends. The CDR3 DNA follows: TGTGCCATCAGTGAATTTGACCTGATGAACACTGAAGCTTTCTTT. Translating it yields CAISEFDLMNTEAFF.

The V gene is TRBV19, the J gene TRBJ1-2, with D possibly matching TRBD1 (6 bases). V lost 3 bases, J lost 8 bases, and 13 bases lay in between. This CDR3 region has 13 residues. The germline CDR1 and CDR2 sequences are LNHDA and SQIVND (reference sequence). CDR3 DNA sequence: TGTGCCAGTAGTATTTCTGCGGGGGCCGGCTACACCTTC. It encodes CASSISAGAGYTF. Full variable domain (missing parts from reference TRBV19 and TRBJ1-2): DGGITQSPKYLFRKEGQNVTLSCEQNLNHDAMYWYRQDPGQGLRLIYYSQIVNDFQKGDIAEGYSVSREKKESFPLTVTSAQKNPTAFYLCASSISAGAGYTFGSGTRLTVV.

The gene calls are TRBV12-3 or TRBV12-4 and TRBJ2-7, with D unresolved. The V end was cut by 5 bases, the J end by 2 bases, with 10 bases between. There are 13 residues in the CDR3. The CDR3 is CASSLLHTYEQYF. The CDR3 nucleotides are TGTGCCAGCAGTCTCCTGCATACCTACGAGCAGTACTTC.

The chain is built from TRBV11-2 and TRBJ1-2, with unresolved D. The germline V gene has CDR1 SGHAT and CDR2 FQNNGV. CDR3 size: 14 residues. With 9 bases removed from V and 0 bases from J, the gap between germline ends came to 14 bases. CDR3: CASSQTHSNYGYTF. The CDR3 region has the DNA TGTGCCAGTTCCCAGACCCACTCTAACTATGGCTACACCTTC.

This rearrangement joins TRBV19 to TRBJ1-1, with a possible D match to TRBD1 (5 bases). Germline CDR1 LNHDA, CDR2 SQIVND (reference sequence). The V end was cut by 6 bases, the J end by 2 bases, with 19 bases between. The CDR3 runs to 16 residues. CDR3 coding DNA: TGTGCCAGTAGCCGGGGGGGATTCGCGGACAACACTGAAGCTTTCTTT. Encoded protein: CASSRGGFADNTEAFF.

CDR3 sequence (DNA): TGCGCCAGCAGCTTGGACAGGGGTTTGGGTGAGCAGTACTTC. This sequence encodes CASSLDRGLGEQYF. V usage is TRBV5-1 and J usage is TRBJ2-7; 7 bases line up with TRBD1. Trimming cost V 0 bases and J 7 bases; bases outside gene matches: 7. The V gene's germline CDR1 is SGHRS and CDR2 YFSETQ. The CDR3 runs 14 residues.

The CDR3 DNA reads as TGTGCCAGCAGTTCCCGGTTCGTGGGGAATTCACCCCTCCACTTT. Protein: CASSSRFVGNSPLHF. This sequence joins TRBV27 and TRBJ1-6; D is unclear. The CDR3 totals 15 residues. Trimming shortened V by 4 bases and J by 7 bases, and 14 bases separated the two germline ends. The germline gives CDR1 MNHEY, CDR2 SMNVEV (reference sequence).

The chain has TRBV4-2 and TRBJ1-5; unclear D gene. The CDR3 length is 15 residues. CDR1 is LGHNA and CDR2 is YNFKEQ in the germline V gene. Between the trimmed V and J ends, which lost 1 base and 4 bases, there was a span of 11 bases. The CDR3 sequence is CASSQVTQGNQPQHF. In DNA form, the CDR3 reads TGTGCCAGCAGCCAAGTGACCCAAGGTAATCAGCCCCAGCATTTT.

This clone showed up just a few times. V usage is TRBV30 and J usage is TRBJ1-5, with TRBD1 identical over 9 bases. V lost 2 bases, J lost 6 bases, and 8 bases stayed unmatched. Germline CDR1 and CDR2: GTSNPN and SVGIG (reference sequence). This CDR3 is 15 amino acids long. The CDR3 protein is CAWSPTGGFGQPQHF. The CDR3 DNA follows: TGTGCCTGGAGTCCAACAGGGGGCTTCGGTCAGCCCCAGCATTTT.

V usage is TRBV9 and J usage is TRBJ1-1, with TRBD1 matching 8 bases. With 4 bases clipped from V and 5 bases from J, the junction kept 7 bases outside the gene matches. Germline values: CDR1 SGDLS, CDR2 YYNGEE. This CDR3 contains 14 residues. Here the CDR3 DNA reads TGTGCCAGCAGCTTAAGGACAGGGAGTACTGAAGCTTTCTTT. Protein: CASSLRTGSTEAFF.

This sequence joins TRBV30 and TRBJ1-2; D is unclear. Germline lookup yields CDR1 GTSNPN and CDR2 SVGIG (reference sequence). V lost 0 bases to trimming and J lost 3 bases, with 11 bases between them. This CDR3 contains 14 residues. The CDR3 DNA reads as TGTGCCTGGAGTGTAGCGAGAACCGACTATGGCTACACCTTC. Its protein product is CAWSVARTDYGYTF.

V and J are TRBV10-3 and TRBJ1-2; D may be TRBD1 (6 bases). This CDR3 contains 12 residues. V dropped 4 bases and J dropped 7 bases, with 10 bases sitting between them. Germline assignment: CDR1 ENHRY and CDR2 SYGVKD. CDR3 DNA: TGTGCCATCAGTGGGACAGCCGCTGGCTACACCTTC. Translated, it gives CAISGTAAGYTF.

As DNA, the CDR3 is TGTGCCAGCAGCGGAGCCCCGGGGGGGCTCTCCTACGAGCAGTACTTC. Its protein product is CASSGAPGGLSYEQYF. The chain joins TRBV5-4 to TRBJ2-7; 8 bases are a match to TRBD2. This CDR3 is built from 16 residues. Germline V lookup: CDR1 SGHNT, CDR2 YYREEE (reference sequence). The J segment lost 0 bases and the V segment lost 4 bases, leaving 9 bases of the junction unmatched.

CDR3 protein: CATRVQGSYEQYF. CDR3 nucleotide sequence: TGTGCCACCCGGGTACAGGGCTCCTACGAGCAGTACTTC. The rearrangement links TRBV2 to TRBJ2-7; D possibly corresponds to TRBD1 (6 bases). The CDR3 is 13 residues long. Germline-derived CDR1 and CDR2 are SNHLY and FYNNEI. Trimming removed 10 bases at V and 0 bases at J, with 13 bases between.

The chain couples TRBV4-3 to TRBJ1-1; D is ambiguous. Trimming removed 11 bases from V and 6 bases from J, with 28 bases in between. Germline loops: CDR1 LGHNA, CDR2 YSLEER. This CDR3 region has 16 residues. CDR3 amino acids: CAPSHDARGGFSEAFF. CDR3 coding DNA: TGCGCCCCCAGCCACGACGCCCGGGGAGGATTCTCTGAAGCTTTCTTT.

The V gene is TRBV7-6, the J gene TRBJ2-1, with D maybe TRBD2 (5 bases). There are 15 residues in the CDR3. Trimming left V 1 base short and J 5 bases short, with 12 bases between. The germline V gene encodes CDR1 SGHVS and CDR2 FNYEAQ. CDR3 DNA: TGTGCCAGCAGCTTAGTGCGGACTGAGAACAATGAGCAGTTCTTC. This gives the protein CASSLVRTENNEQFF.

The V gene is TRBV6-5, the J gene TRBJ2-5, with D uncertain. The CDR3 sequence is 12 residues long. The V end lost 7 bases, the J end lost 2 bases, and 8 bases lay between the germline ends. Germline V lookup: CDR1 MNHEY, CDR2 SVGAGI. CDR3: CASKERQETQYF. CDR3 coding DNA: TGTGCCAGCAAGGAGAGACAAGAGACCCAGTACTTC.

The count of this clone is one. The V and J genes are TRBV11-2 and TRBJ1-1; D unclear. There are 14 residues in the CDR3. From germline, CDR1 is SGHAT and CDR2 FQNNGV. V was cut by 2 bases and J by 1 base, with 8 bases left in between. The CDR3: CASSLLHQNTEAFF. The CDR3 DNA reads TGTGCCAGCAGCTTACTACACCAGAACACTGAAGCTTTCTTT.